This T cell receptor beta chain was observed in a study of T cell responses to AZD1222 COVID-19 vaccine. V lost 0 bases and J lost 2, with 7 bases in between. Germline CDR1 is SGHDT and CDR2 is YYEEEE. The CDR3 is made up of 14 amino acids. Regarding this clone: Its antigen is undetermined.

Study-level findings and limits: Among AZD1222 vaccinees, only six or seven were seropositive at baseline. Donors were largely white British and mainly female; clonal diversity was possibly underestimated. The study found Spike-specific TCR breadth and depth rose after two AZD1222 doses. The study sampled repertoires only after the peak T cell response.

Generated by immunoSEQ multiplex PCR, the TCRdb table keeps only in-frame clones and is missing some. The sample shows just under 95,000 clones, around nine tenths of them seen only once. This TCR was recovered from an adult in good health. The chain couples TRBV5-6 to TRBJ2-3; tentatively, D is TRBD1 (5 bases). The material was peripheral blood, obtained on day 0 of AZD1222 vaccination. The CDR3 coding sequence is TGTGCCAGCAGCTTGGGACAGCCCACAGATACGCAGTATTTT. Its protein product is CASSLGQPTDTQYF.